A selection of T cell receptor beta chains follows, all from one sample in a study of blood T cell repertoires in COVID-19. Clones were sequenced by immunoSEQ multiplex PCR, and TCRdb holds only the in-frame ones, with some missing. This sample has more than 200,000 clones, with approximately 87% found just once. What was sequenced was peripheral blood. The source of these receptors is a woman in her seventies with active or convalescent COVID-19. CDR3s include the opening cysteine and the closing phenylalanine or tryptophan. Fields, in order: J gene, clone size, V gene, D gene, CDR3 protein, CDR3 DNA. D genes are given only for firm matches. The size of a clone is reported for some rows only, either as once, few or many, or as a class for expanded clones.

J: TRBJ2-1; size: NA; V: TRBV7-2; D: NA; CDR3: CASSQERVNEQFF; DNA: TGTGCCAGCAGCCAAGAGCGGGTCAATGAGCAGTTCTTC
J: TRBJ2-2; size: NA; V: TRBV29-1; D: NA; CDR3: CSVESSRRDGELFF; DNA: TGCAGCGTTGAAAGTTCAAGGAGGGACGGGGAGCTGTTTTTT
J: TRBJ2-3; size: NA; V: TRBV7-6; D: NA; CDR3: CASSGDTQYF; DNA: TGTGCCAGCTCCGGTGATACGCAGTATTTT
J: TRBJ2-2; size: NA; V: TRBV10-3; D: TRBD2; CDR3: CAISSGLAGANTGELFF; DNA: TGTGCCATCAGCTCAGGACTAGCGGGGGCCAACACCGGGGAGCTGTTTTTT
J: TRBJ2-2; size: few; V: TRBV10-3; D: TRBD2; CDR3: CAISPRGVSTGELFF; DNA: TGTGCCATCAGTCCCCGGGGGGTTAGCACCGGGGAGCTGTTTTTT
J: TRBJ1-6; size: once; V: TRBV5-6; D: TRBD1; CDR3: CASSPSGTGIPLHF; DNA: TGTGCCAGCAGCCCGTCCGGGACAGGGATCCCCCTCCACTTT
J: TRBJ2-5; size: NA; V: TRBV7-8; D: TRBD2; CDR3: CASSLVRLAGRETQYF; DNA: TGTGCCAGCAGCTTAGTCAGACTAGCGGGGCGAGAGACCCAGTACTTC
J: TRBJ2-1; size: NA; V: TRBV15; D: TRBD2; CDR3: CATSREGLAGGGEQFF; DNA: TGTGCCACCAGCAGAGAGGGACTAGCGGGAGGGGGTGAGCAGTTCTTC
J: TRBJ1-2; size: NA; V: TRBV27; D: TRBD1; CDR3: CASRKYSGESDRRLYGYTF; DNA: TGTGCCAGCAGGAAATACAGTGGAGAATCGGACAGGCGACTCTATGGCTACACCTTC
J: TRBJ1-2; size: NA; V: TRBV7-2; D: NA; CDR3: CASSLRGPSGAIYGYTF; DNA: TGTGCCAGCAGCTTAAGGGGTCCGTCAGGGGCGATCTATGGCTACACCTTC
J: TRBJ1-2; size: NA; V: TRBV5-1; D: NA; CDR3: CASSLVVGDSYGYTF; DNA: TGCGCCAGCAGCTTGGTCGTGGGGGACTCCTATGGCTACACCTTC
J: TRBJ2-2; size: few; V: TRBV2; D: TRBD1; CDR3: CASRGGQGTSTGELFF; DNA: TGTGCCAGCAGGGGAGGACAGGGGACGAGCACCGGGGAGCTGTTTTTT
J: TRBJ1-3; size: NA; V: TRBV18; D: TRBD1; CDR3: CASSGTEADTIYF; DNA: TGTGCCAGCTCCGGGACAGAAGCGGACACCATATATTTT
J: TRBJ1-2; size: NA; V: TRBV30; D: NA; CDR3: CAWSATNYGYTF; DNA: TGTGCCTGGAGTGCCACTAACTATGGCTACACCTTC
J: TRBJ2-1; size: NA; V: TRBV10-3; D: TRBD2; CDR3: CAISAGLAGVYNEQFF; DNA: TGTGCCATCAGTGCGGGACTAGCGGGGGTGTACAATGAGCAGTTCTTC
J: TRBJ2-1; size: NA; V: TRBV4-1; D: TRBD2; CDR3: CASSPGTSGVREQFF; DNA: TGCGCCAGCAGTCCCGGGACTAGCGGGGTAAGGGAGCAGTTCTTC
J: TRBJ2-1; size: NA; V: TRBV4-1; D: NA; CDR3: CASSQDRTQFF; DNA: TGCGCCAGCAGCCAAGATCGGACACAGTTCTTC
J: TRBJ2-7; size: NA; V: TRBV6-5; D: TRBD2; CDR3: CASTGRLTSKYEQYF; DNA: TGTGCCAGCACCGGGAGGCTCACTAGCAAGTACGAGCAGTACTTC
J: TRBJ2-7; size: NA; V: TRBV3-1/TRBV3-2; D: NA; CDR3: CASSQSPYSSYEQYF; DNA: TGTGCCAGCAGCCAGTCGCCGTACAGCTCCTACGAGCAGTACTTC
J: TRBJ2-3; size: NA; V: TRBV5-1; D: NA; CDR3: CASSMGLRTDTQYF; DNA: TGCGCCAGCAGCATGGGACTTCGCACAGATACGCAGTATTTT
J: TRBJ1-4; size: few; V: TRBV7-9; D: NA; CDR3: CASSQGGITNEKLFF; DNA: TGTGCCAGCAGCCAGGGAGGAATAACTAATGAAAAACTGTTTTTT
J: TRBJ2-1; size: NA; V: TRBV21-1; D: NA; CDR3: CASSPRTSGSQVNEQFF; DNA: TGTGCCAGCAGCCCCCGGACTAGCGGGAGCCAGGTCAATGAGCAGTTCTTC
J: TRBJ2-2; size: NA; V: TRBV4-3; D: TRBD2; CDR3: CASSQEPTSGGHTGELFF; DNA: TGCGCCAGCAGCCAAGAGCCCACTAGCGGGGGGCACACCGGGGAGCTGTTTTTT
J: TRBJ2-1; size: NA; V: TRBV9; D: NA; CDR3: CASSVGGRNNEQFF; DNA: TGTGCCAGCAGCGTAGGGGGGCGAAACAATGAGCAGTTCTTC
J: TRBJ2-7; size: NA; V: TRBV5-5; D: NA; CDR3: CASSLEDFSYEQYF; DNA: TGTGCCAGCAGCTTGGAGGACTTCTCCTACGAGCAGTACTTC
J: TRBJ2-5; size: NA; V: TRBV3-1/TRBV3-2; D: TRBD1; CDR3: CASSPGTGVGTQYF; DNA: TGTGCCAGCAGCCCTGGGACAGGGGTGGGGACCCAGTACTTC
J: TRBJ2-6; size: NA; V: TRBV15; D: NA; CDR3: CATSRDRFGANVLTF; DNA: TGTGCCACCAGCAGAGATCGGTTCGGGGCCAACGTCCTGACTTTC
J: TRBJ2-1; size: NA; V: TRBV25-1; D: TRBD2; CDR3: CASSESPGGGTYNEQFF; DNA: TGTGCCAGCAGTGAATCCCCCGGCGGGGGGACCTACAATGAGCAGTTCTTC
J: TRBJ2-5; size: NA; V: TRBV3-1/TRBV3-2; D: TRBD2; CDR3: CASSGTSGGETQYF; DNA: TGTGCCAGCAGCGGGACTAGCGGAGGCGAGACCCAGTACTTC
J: TRBJ2-5; size: NA; V: TRBV29-1; D: NA; CDR3: CSAGQGGKTQYF; DNA: TGCAGCGCTGGCCAGGGTGGGAAGACCCAGTACTTC
J: TRBJ2-5; size: NA; V: TRBV6-4; D: TRBD2; CDR3: CASSVRGGEETQYF; DNA: TGTGCCAGCAGTGTGCGGGGGGGCGAAGAGACCCAGTACTTC
J: TRBJ1-5; size: few; V: TRBV4-1; D: NA; CDR3: CASSHRTQGRNQPQHF; DNA: TGCGCCAGCAGCCATCGCACACAGGGCCGCAATCAGCCCCAGCATTTT
J: TRBJ2-3; size: NA; V: TRBV7-9; D: TRBD2; CDR3: CASSLDRGTSGRTDTQYF; DNA: TGTGCCAGCAGCTTGGACAGGGGGACTAGCGGGAGAACGGATACGCAGTATTTT
J: TRBJ2-5; size: NA; V: TRBV9; D: TRBD2; CDR3: CASSVAPSGSGTQYF; DNA: TGTGCCAGCAGCGTAGCCCCTAGCGGGAGTGGGACCCAGTACTTC
J: TRBJ2-7; size: NA; V: TRBV2; D: NA; CDR3: CASSERDYEQYF; DNA: TGTGCCAGCAGTGAGAGGGACTACGAGCAGTACTTC
J: TRBJ1-5; size: once; V: TRBV9; D: TRBD1; CDR3: CASSKGGDQPQHF; DNA: TGTGCCAGCAGCAAAGGGGGCGACCAGCCCCAGCATTTT
J: TRBJ2-2; size: NA; V: TRBV27; D: TRBD1; CDR3: CASSQRTGSNTGELFF; DNA: TGTGCCAGCAGCCAAAGGACAGGATCGAACACCGGGGAGCTGTTTTTT
J: TRBJ1-2; size: NA; V: TRBV18; D: NA; CDR3: CASSRSMSSNYGYTF; DNA: TGTGCCAGCTCACGGAGTATGAGCTCAAACTATGGCTACACCTTC
J: TRBJ2-3; size: NA; V: TRBV7-3; D: TRBD2; CDR3: CASSSLAGGGVDTQYF; DNA: TGTGCCAGCAGCTCACTAGCGGGGGGTGGCGTGGATACGCAGTATTTT
J: TRBJ2-5; size: NA; V: TRBV18; D: TRBD2; CDR3: CASSQRGSETQYF; DNA: TGTGCCAGCTCCCAGCGGGGCTCAGAGACCCAGTACTTC
J: TRBJ2-1; size: NA; V: TRBV19; D: TRBD2; CDR3: CASSILGLAGGFNEQFF; DNA: TGTGCCAGTAGTATCCTCGGACTAGCGGGAGGGTTCAATGAGCAGTTCTTC
J: TRBJ1-2; size: NA; V: TRBV4-1; D: TRBD1; CDR3: CASSQQQGSGYGYTF; DNA: TGCGCCAGCAGCCAGCAACAGGGGAGCGGCTATGGCTACACCTTC
J: TRBJ1-6; size: NA; V: TRBV27; D: TRBD1; CDR3: CASSLRAGQGVWDYSPLHF; DNA: TGTGCCAGCAGTTTAAGGGCGGGACAGGGGGTATGGGATTATTCACCCCTCCACTTT